This T cell receptor beta chain was recorded in a study of T cells in Graves' hyperthyroidism and ophthalmopathy. Each diagnosis drew on symptoms, thyroxine, TRAb, thyroid ultrasound and orbital computed tomography findings. Regions amplified from RNA transcripts were the TCR beta CDR3 regions. When the TCR CDR3 underwent first-round RT-PCR, the HTBI primer set was used. TCRdb reprocessed the multiplex PCR reads with MiXCR, giving one entry per CDR3 protein. The sample has 600,000 to 900,000 distinct CDR3 sequences; roughly 15% are singletons. V lost 4 bases and J 5 bases, leaving 12 bases between the germline ends. CDR1 is LNHDA and CDR2 is SQIVND in the germline V gene (reference sequence). The CDR3 sequence is 14 residues long.

This chain joins TRBV19 and TRBJ2-1; D ambiguous. Sequenced sample: blood. The sequence was obtained from a man between 18 and 35 years old with Graves' hyperthyroidism. The CDR3 reads CASSSWVANNEQFF. CDR3 in DNA: TGTGCCAGTAGTAGCTGGGTAGCCAACAATGAGCAGTTCTTC.